The 9 T cell receptor beta chains below were found in one sample sequenced in a study of blood T cell repertoires in COVID-19. Profiling relied on immunoSEQ multiplex PCR, and the TCRdb table lists in-frame clones only, not all of them. Altogether roughly 62,000 clones are present, 70% to 85% being singletons, with the ten largest covering approximately 3.4%. Material: peripheral blood. Receptor source: a man in his sixties with acute or convalescent COVID-19.

This chain joins TRBV18 and TRBJ1-1; D call uncertain. Germline V lookup: CDR1 KGHSH, CDR2 LQKENI. V dropped 3 bases and J dropped 4 bases, with 9 bases sitting between them. The CDR3 is made up of 13 amino acids. This CDR3 is CASSPAGGTEAFF. CDR3 in DNA: TGTGCCAGCTCACCGGCGGGCGGCACTGAAGCTTTCTTT.

This clone occurred once. The chain recombines TRBV30 with TRBJ1-1, with TRBD1 identical over 7 bases. From germline, CDR1 is GTSNPN and CDR2 SVGIG (reference sequence). V trimming: 2 bases; J trimming: 4 bases; junction bases outside the gene matches: 10. The CDR3 has 15 amino acids. The CDR3: CAWSFIRGPVTEAFF. The CDR3 DNA is TGTGCCTGGAGTTTTATTAGGGGGCCGGTCACTGAAGCTTTCTTT.

The V gene is TRBV27, the J gene TRBJ1-2, with TRBD1 identical over 7 bases. Germline V CDR1 and CDR2: MNHEY, SMNVEV (reference sequence). The V segment lost 3 bases and the J segment 6 bases; nucleotides outside the gene matches: 4. The CDR3 spans 13 residues. The CDR3 is CASSFPGGNGYTF. Here the CDR3 DNA reads TGTGCCAGCAGTTTCCCAGGGGGAAATGGCTACACCTTC.

This chain joins TRBV5-8 and TRBJ1-2; no firm D call. CDR1 and CDR2 from the germline V gene are SGHTS and YDEGEE. Trimming stripped 2 bases from V and 5 bases from J, with 10 bases between. The CDR3 length is 13 residues. The CDR3 sequence: CASSFAQTYGYTF. The CDR3 DNA reads as TGTGCCAGCAGCTTCGCTCAAACATATGGCTACACCTTC.

The chain carries TRBV5-8 and TRBJ1-4, with 8 bases lining up with TRBD1. V dropped 4 bases and J dropped 7; count of bases not matched to a gene: 12. CDR3 length equals 16 residues. From germline, CDR1 is SGHTS and CDR2 YDEGEE. For the CDR3, the DNA is TGTGCCAGCAGCCCAAACGGGCAGGGGGCGTTTGAAAAACTGTTTTTT. Translated, it gives CASSPNGQGAFEKLFF.

This chain uses TRBV4-1 with TRBJ1-2; 8 nucleotides match TRBD1. Germline CDR1 is MGHRA and CDR2 is YSYEKL. V lost 2 bases to trimming and J lost 7 bases; unmatched junction nucleotides: 12. The CDR3 spans 16 residues. In nucleotides, the CDR3 is TGCGCCAGCAGCCAAAAAAGGACAGGGTGGACGAGTGGCTACACCTTC. Amino acids: CASSQKRTGWTSGYTF.

The rearrangement joins TRBV10-3 to TRBJ2-5, with 7 bases matching TRBD1. CDR3 length: 13 residues. V trimming: 10 bases; J trimming: 1 base; junction bases outside the gene matches: 6. The germline V gene encodes CDR1 ENHRY and CDR2 SYGVKD. The CDR3 here is CATGTAPQETQYF. As DNA, the CDR3 is TGTGCCACCGGGACAGCACCCCAAGAGACCCAGTACTTC.

The chain combines TRBV29-1 with TRBJ1-5; D gene unclear. Per the germline V gene, CDR1 is SQVTM and CDR2 is ANQGSEA. The CDR3 is 13 amino acids. V was cut by 4 bases and J by 4 bases, with 11 bases left in between. The CDR3 DNA reads as TGCAGCGTTGGGGAGTCCTTAAATCAGCCCCAGCATTTT. This translates into CSVGESLNQPQHF.

This clone was counted once. The V gene is TRBV7-2, the J gene TRBJ2-5; the D is unclear. This CDR3 region has 15 residues. The V end was cut by 0 bases, the J end by 0 bases, with 8 bases between. The germline V gene has CDR1 SGHTA and CDR2 FQGNSA. The CDR3 reads CASSLARVYQETQYF. DNA for the CDR3: TGTGCCAGCAGCTTAGCGCGAGTTTACCAAGAGACCCAGTACTTC. Filled out from reference TRBV7-2 and TRBJ2-5, the complete variable domain reads GAGVSQSPSNKVTEKGKDVELRCDPISGHTALYWYRQSLGQGLEFLIYFQGNSAPDKSGLPSDRFSAERTGGSVSTLTIQRTQQEDSAVYLCASSLARVYQETQYFGPGTRLLVL.